The TCR beta chain described here comes from a study of blood T cell repertoires in COVID-19. Study context: The United States, Italy and Spain supplied acute and convalescent COVID-19 samples.

In the original workflow: Amplifying reference gene primers gave estimates of nucleated cell counts. Clones were read by immunoSEQ multiplex PCR, and TCRdb kept only the in-frame ones, dropping some. V and J calls and clone size come straight from that table; D and trimming were deduced from the DNA. The table includes approximately 290,000 clones, approximately 89% detected once. The CDR3 totals 13 residues. Germline CDR1 is SQVTM and CDR2 is ANQGSEA. V was shortened by 0 bases and J by 2 bases, with 7 bases between the two germline ends. V and J are TRBV29-1 and TRBJ2-5, with D hard to call. Source material: peripheral blood. The source is a woman in her fifties or sixties with acute or convalescent COVID-19. CDR3 amino acids: CSVEDTVQETQYF. The DNA of the CDR3 is TGCAGCGTTGAAGATACAGTACAAGAGACCCAGTACTTC.